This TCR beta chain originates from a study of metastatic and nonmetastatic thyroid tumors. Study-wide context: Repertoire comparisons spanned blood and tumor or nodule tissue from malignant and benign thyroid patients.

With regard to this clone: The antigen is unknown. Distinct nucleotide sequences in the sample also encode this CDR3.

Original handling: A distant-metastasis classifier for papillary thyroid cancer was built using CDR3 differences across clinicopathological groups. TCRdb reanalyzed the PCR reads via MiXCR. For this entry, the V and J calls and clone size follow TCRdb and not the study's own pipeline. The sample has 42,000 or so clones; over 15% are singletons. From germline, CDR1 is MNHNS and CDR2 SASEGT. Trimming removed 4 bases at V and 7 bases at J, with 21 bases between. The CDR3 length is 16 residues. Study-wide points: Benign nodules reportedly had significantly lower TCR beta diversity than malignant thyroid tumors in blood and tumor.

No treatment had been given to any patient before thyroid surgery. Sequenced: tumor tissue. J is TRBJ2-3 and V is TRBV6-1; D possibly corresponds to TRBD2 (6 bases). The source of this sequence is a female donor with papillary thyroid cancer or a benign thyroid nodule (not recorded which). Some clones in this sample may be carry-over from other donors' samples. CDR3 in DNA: TGTGCCAGCAGTGGTGGGAGGCGGGACCCGACCCATACGCAGTATTTT. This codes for CASSGGRRDPTHTQYF.